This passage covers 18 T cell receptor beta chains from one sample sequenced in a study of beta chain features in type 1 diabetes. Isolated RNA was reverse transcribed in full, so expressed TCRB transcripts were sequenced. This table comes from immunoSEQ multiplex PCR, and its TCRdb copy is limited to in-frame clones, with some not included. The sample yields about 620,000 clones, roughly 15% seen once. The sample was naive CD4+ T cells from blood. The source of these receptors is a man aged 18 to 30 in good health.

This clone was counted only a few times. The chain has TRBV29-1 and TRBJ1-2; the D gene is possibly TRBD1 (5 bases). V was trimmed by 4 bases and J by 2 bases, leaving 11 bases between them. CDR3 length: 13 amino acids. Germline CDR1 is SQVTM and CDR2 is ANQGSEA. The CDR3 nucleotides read TGCAGCGTTGCCCTGACAGCAAACTATGGCTACACCTTC. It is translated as CSVALTANYGYTF.

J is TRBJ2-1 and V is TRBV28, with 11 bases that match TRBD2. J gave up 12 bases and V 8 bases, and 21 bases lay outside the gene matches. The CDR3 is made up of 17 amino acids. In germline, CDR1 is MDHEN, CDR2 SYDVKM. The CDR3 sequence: CASVPQKGLAGPKRQFF. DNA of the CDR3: TGTGCCAGCGTCCCACAGAAAGGACTAGCGGGTCCTAAAAGGCAGTTCTTC.

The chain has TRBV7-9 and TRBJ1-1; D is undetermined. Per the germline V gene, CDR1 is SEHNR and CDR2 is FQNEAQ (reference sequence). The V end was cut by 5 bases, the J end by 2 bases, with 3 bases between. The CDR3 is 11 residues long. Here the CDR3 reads CASSINTEAFF. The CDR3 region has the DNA TGTGCCAGCAGCATAAACACTGAAGCTTTCTTT.

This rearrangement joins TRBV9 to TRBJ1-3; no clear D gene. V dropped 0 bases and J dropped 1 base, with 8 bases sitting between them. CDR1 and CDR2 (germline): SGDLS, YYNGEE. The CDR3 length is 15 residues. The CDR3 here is CASSVASRSGNTIYF. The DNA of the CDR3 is TGTGCCAGCAGCGTAGCTTCCAGGTCTGGAAACACCATATATTTT.

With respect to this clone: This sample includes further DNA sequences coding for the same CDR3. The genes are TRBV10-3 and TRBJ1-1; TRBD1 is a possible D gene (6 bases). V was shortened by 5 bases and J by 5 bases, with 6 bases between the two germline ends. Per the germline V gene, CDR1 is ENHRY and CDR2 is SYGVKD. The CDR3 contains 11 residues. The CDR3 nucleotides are TGTGCCATCAGTAGGGGGACTGAAGCTTTCTTT. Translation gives CAISRGTEAFF.

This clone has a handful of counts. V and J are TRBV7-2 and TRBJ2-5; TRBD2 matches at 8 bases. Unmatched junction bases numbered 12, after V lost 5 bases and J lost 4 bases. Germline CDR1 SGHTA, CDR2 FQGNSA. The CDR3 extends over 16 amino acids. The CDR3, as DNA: TGTGCCAGCAGCCGACATCAATCCGGGAGGGGAGAGACCCAGTACTTC. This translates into CASSRHQSGRGETQYF.

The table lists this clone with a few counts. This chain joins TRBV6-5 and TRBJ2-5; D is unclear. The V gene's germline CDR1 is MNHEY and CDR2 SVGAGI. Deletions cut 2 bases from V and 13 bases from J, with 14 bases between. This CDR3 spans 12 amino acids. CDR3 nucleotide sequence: TGTGCCAGCAGTTACGCCCAGACACGTTGGTACTTC. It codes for CASSYAQTRWYF.

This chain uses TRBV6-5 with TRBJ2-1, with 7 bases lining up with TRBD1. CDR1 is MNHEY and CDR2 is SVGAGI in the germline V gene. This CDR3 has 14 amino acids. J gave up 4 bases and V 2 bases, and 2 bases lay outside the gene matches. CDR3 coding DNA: TGTGCCAGCAGTTACAACAGGGGATACAATGAGCAGTTCTTC. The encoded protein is CASSYNRGYNEQFF.

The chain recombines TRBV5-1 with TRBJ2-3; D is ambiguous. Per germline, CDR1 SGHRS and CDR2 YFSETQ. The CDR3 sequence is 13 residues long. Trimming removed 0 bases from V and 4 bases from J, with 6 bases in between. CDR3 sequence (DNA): TGCGCCAGCAGCTTGGCAATGTCAGATACGCAGTATTTT. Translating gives CASSLAMSDTQYF.

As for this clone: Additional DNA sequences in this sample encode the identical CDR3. The CDR3 DNA follows: TGCGCCAGCAGCCCTAGGGGGGACAATGAGCAGTTCTTC. Its protein product is CASSPRGDNEQFF. The V gene is TRBV5-1, the J gene TRBJ2-1; tentatively, D is TRBD1 or TRBD2 (6 bases each). The CDR3 has 13 amino acids. CDR1 is SGHRS, CDR2 YFSETQ, per germline. Trimming took off 4 bases at V and 5 bases at J, with 10 bases between the two ends.

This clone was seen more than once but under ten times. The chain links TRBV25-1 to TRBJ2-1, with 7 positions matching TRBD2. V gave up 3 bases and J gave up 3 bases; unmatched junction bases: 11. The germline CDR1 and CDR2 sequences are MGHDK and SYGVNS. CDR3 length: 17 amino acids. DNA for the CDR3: TGTGCCAGCAGTGAGCTCGCCCTAGCGGTATTCTACAATGAGCAGTTCTTC. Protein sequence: CASSELALAVFYNEQFF.

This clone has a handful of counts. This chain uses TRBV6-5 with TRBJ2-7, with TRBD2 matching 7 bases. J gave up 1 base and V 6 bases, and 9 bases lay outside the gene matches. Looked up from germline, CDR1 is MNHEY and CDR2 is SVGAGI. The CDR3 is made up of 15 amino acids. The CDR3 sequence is CASRSASGISYEQYF. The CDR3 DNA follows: TGTGCCAGCAGGTCCGCTAGCGGAATATCCTACGAGCAGTACTTC.

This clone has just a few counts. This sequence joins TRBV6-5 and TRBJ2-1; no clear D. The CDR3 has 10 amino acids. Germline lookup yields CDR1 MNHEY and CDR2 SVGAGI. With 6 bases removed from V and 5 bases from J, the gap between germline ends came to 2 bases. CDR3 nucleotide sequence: TGTGCCAGCAGGAACAATGAGCAGTTCTTC. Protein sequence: CASRNNEQFF.

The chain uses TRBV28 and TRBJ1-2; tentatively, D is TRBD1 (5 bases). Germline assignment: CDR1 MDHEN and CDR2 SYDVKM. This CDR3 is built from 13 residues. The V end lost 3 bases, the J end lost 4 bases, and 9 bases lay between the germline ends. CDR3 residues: CASSLRGGYGYTF. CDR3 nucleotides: TGTGCCAGCAGTTTGAGGGGCGGCTATGGCTACACCTTC.

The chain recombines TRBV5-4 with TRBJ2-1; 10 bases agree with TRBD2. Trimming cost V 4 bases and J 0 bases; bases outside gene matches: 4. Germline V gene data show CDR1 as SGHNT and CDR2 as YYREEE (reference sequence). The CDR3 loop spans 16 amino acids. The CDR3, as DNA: TGTGCCAGCAGCGGCCGACTAGCGGGCTCCTACAATGAGCAGTTCTTC. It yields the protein CASSGRLAGSYNEQFF.

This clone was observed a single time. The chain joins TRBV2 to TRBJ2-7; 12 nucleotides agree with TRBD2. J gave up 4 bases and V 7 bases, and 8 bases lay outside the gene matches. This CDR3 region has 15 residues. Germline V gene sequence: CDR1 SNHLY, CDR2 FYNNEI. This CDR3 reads CASMRLAGVNYEQYF. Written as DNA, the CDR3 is TGTGCCAGCATGAGACTAGCGGGAGTAAATTACGAGCAGTACTTC.

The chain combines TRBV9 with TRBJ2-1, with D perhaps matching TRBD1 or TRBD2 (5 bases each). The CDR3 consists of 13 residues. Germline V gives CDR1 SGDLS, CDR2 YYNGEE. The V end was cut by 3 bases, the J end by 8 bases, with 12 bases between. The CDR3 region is CASSGDLWDEQFF. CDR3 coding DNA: TGTGCCAGCAGCGGGGACCTTTGGGATGAGCAGTTCTTC.

The CDR3, as DNA: TGTGCCAGCAGCCTAGGACAGGGGGAGGGGTTTGGGTTTCGGGAGACCCAGTACTTC. It encodes CASSLGQGEGFGFRETQYF. The gene calls are TRBV9 and TRBJ2-5; 10 positions agree with TRBD1. Per the germline V gene, CDR1 is SGDLS and CDR2 is YYNGEE. The length of the CDR3 is 19 residues. Trimming at V came to 4 bases and at J to 5 bases, leaving 20 bases not matched to a gene.